This paragraph covers one T cell receptor beta chain sequence. Antigen specificity is unknown. The repertoire was sequenced with immunoSEQ multiplex PCR; TCRdb's copy has only in-frame clones and lacks some. The sample has hundreds of thousands of clones, under 95% seen once. This entry comes from a study of Ad26.COV2.S vaccination and SARS-CoV-2 variants. Regarding the study as a whole: Compared with placebo recipients, vaccine recipients had higher spike-specific TCR breadth.

The CDR3 loop spans 16 amino acids. Trimming pared 0 bases from V and 2 bases from J, leaving 15 bases between. Looked up from germline, CDR1 is SGHRS and CDR2 is YFSETQ. The sequences come from peripheral blood, collected after recovery from COVID-19. This clonotype was sampled from a human donor who had recovered from COVID-19. V usage is TRBV5-1 and J usage is TRBJ2-7; D may be TRBD1 or TRBD2 (5 bases each). CDR3 nucleotides: TGCGCCAGCAGCTTGGCCGGGACGGAGACAACCTACGAGCAGTACTTC. Translation: CASSLAGTETTYEQYF. Filled out from reference TRBV5-1 and TRBJ2-7, the complete variable domain reads KAGVTQTPRYLIKTRGQQVTLSCSPISGHRSVSWYQQTPGQGLQFLFEYFSETQRNKGNFPGRFSGRQFSNSRSEMNVSTLELGDSALYLCASSLAGTETTYEQYFGPGTRLTVT.